This paragraph reports one TCR beta chain. Its target is not known. Expansion of antigen-specific CD4+ T cells with viral peptide pools was carried out by the ViraFEST assay before sequencing. Scientists isolated CD4+ T cells after a roughly nine-day culture period ended. According to the study, vaccine recipients showed no prior SARS-CoV-2 infection and negative nucleocapsid antibodies. This sample was taken from a study of vaccination effects on CD4 cells after COVID-19. Libraries were prepared by immunoSEQ multiplex PCR; TCRdb keeps only in-frame clonotypes and omits some of them. The table lists roughly 63,000 clones, around 75% of them singletons. V gave up 5 bases and J gave up 7 bases; unmatched junction bases: 3. The length of the CDR3 is 13 residues. Germline loops: CDR1 LNHDA, CDR2 SQIVND (reference sequence).

The source is a human donor who received a COVID-19 vaccine. V gene TRBV19 combines with J gene TRBJ2-2; 8 nucleotides agree with TRBD2. Sample: CD4+ T cells from PBMCs cultured with HCoV-OC43 spike peptides, taken before COVID-19 vaccination. Subset reported: HCoV-OC43 spike overlapping peptide pool stimulation. The DNA of the CDR3 is TGTGCCAGTAGTCCCGGGACTAGCGGGGAGCTGTTTTTT. This codes for CASSPGTSGELFF. Looking up the rest from reference TRBV19 and TRBJ2-2 gives the full variable domain: DGGITQSPKYLFRKEGQNVTLSCEQNLNHDAMYWYRQDPGQGLRLIYYSQIVNDFQKGDIAEGYSVSREKKESFPLTVTSAQKNPTAFYLCASSPGTSGELFFGEGSRLTVL.